This T cell receptor beta chain was profiled in a study of shared clonotypes between healthy human individuals (TCRdb year 2020). Turning to the overall study: The cohort comprised a couple of women and a few men aged 18 to 49 years. Per donor, three plates each were used for CD4 naive and CD4 memory, two for CD8 naive, and one for CD8 memory. To estimate repertoire size and how much clonotype sharing occurs between individuals, the study deeply sequenced the blood TCR repertoires of five or six healthy adults. To increase sequencing depth and limit assay-specific biases, different laboratories used diverse techniques to prepare libraries and sequence TCR repertoires. Leukapheresis yielded between about 0.85 and 10 billion PBMCs per donor. Study-wide findings and limitations: The small number of donors limited the genetic and exposure-history diversity represented. About 4.5% of naive CD4, approximately 3.7% of naive CD8, 2.3% of memory CD4, and less than 0.45% of memory CD8 clonotypes were shared across a few donors. Pairwise subsampling indicated that sequencing depth was expected to affect the degree of clonotype sharing among donors. Incomplete sequencing was indicated by rarefaction of sorted-subset datasets, despite the large sequencing depth. Compared with non-shared clonotypes, the clonotypes found in all four sorted-subset donors had higher generation probabilities. Sampling was limited to blood, and TCR repertoires in tissue likely differ from TCR repertoires in blood. Naive subsets generally had larger estimated clonotype richness than memory subsets.

Healthy HIV-negative adults with no recently reported acute infections or vaccinations were included as donors. Every donor was a Caucasian adult residing in Nashville, Tennessee, USA. CD4+ T cells were enriched by magnetic negative selection, after which naive cells were positively selected on CD45RA and the negative fraction was taken as the memory subset. After blood collection by leukapheresis, PBMCs were isolated using Ficoll-Histopaque density gradient centrifugation and then cryopreserved in the vapor phase of liquid nitrogen. Analytical flow cytometry was used to check the purity and quantity of every magnetically sorted T cell population. From each sorted fraction, genomic DNA was isolated and quantified by UV absorbance on a Nanodrop 2000c. V and J are truncated by 8 bases and 7 bases respectively, leaving an intervening sequence of 15 bases. The CDR3 measures 11 amino acids from cysteine to phenylalanine. The only DNA kept is the CDR3, 33 bases in frame from the first base. For CDR1 and CDR2, the germline V gene (reference sequence) lists DFQATT and SNEGSKA.

Using the deep immunoSEQ assay, TCR CDR3 regions were amplified from genomic DNA by multiplex PCR. Extracted genomic DNA from each cell subset was spread evenly across all wells of several immunoSEQ 96-well plates, with each plate serving as a replicate. For sorted subsets, around 0.2 ug of genomic DNA, equivalent to about 30,000 T cell genomes, went into each replicate PCR. Purified libraries were measured with a Qubit 3.0 fluorometer, size-checked on a Bioanalyzer 2100, and measured again with the KAPA Library Quantification kit. A separate single-read 150-cycle Illumina NextSeq 550 flow cell was used to sequence each immunoSEQ 96-well plate. In the paper's pipeline: Because the immunoSEQ output held only junctional sequences and lacked quality scores, the filtering could not match the filtering applied to full-length reads. To assign V/J genes and CDR3, sequences were annotated against IMGT germline references using PyIR, a Python wrapper for IgBLAST v1.9. Reads were removed for weak V/J assignments (E-value above 1e-6), missing CDR3, stop codons, out-of-frame junctions, or ambiguous translated residues. V3J clonotypes were defined as sequences sharing the same inferred V gene, J gene, and CDR3 amino acid sequence. To compute the percentage overlap between repertoires, the number of shared unique clonotypes was divided by the size of the smaller repertoire. RTK rarefaction, the Chao1 estimator, and Recon v2.1 estimates of unobserved clonotypes were used to assess repertoire richness. OLGA was used to compute generation probabilities for all TCRbeta clonotypes that the gDNA method yielded from a handful of donors. The table comes from immuneACCESS by way of TCRdb, which keeps in-frame sequences with V and J called. Part of the clones is missing from these tables; in studies checked, under half for an unresolved V gene and the rest for unknown reasons. From that table come the V and J calls and clone size; the DNA was used to work out D and trimming. Recorded for this sample are over 400,000 clones; 95% to 97% of them occurred a single time. The ten largest clonotypes hold around 0.067% of the sample.

A note on this clone: This receptor's antigen is unknown. Base quality data are lacking; no much larger clone is found one base away.

The sequence is built from TRBV20-1 and TRBJ2-7, with the identity of the D gene unclear. The source is a woman under 40 in good health. The sample taken for sequencing was naive CD4+ T cells sorted from blood. Read against the paper, the sample's cell subset or site label means: CD45RA+ positively selected. The CDR3 loop reads CSPLGGREQYF. DNA sequence: TGCAGTCCCTTGGGCGGTAGGGAGCAGTACTTC.